A single T cell receptor (beta chain) is shown here with its context. This sample was included in a study of blood T cell repertoires in COVID-19. Study-level background: The samples span acute and convalescent COVID-19 from the United States, Italy and Spain. From T cells, B-cell-depleted T cells, or PBMCs came the material, which was cDNA or gDNA.

The junction had 6 bases not matched to a gene; V was cut back by 2 bases and J by 2 bases. The CDR3 spans 16 residues. The germline V gene has CDR1 SGHNT and CDR2 YYREEE (reference sequence). Under the authors' procedure: Reference gene primer amplification gave estimated nucleated cell counts. Data came from immunoSEQ multiplex PCR; TCRdb stores just in-frame clones and leaves some out. The V and J calls and clone size were taken over from that table, and D and trimming were inferred from the DNA. The data contain hundreds of thousands of clones, around 90% of them singletons. The genes are TRBV5-4 and TRBJ2-7, with 11 bases fitting TRBD1. This TCR was recovered from a man aged 18 to 29 with active or convalescent COVID-19. The sample was peripheral blood. DNA of the CDR3: TGTGCCAGCAGCTTTGGAAGGGGACAGGGGGCCTACGAGCAGTACTTC. The encoded protein is CASSFGRGQGAYEQYF.